This T cell receptor (beta chain) is from a study of lymphopenia after photon versus proton radiotherapy. Per germline, CDR1 SQVTM and CDR2 ANQGSEA. This CDR3 comprises 12 residues. Trimming stripped 4 bases from V and 1 base from J, with 7 bases between. TCRdb's copy holds only in-frame clones and misses some; the assay was immunoSEQ multiplex PCR. The sample includes about 50,000 clones, more than 85% of them seen just once. The gene calls are TRBV29-1 and TRBJ2-5; either TRBD1 or TRBD2 may supply D (6 bases each). Specimen: peripheral blood, collected from a patient treated with photon-based radiotherapy. This TCR derives from a middle-aged woman with cholangiocarcinoma. The CDR3 nucleotides read TGCAGCGTTGGGGGGGCCCAAGAGACCCAGTACTTC. Protein sequence: CSVGGAQETQYF.